This T cell receptor (beta chain) was identified during a study of cytomegalovirus exposure and HLA in healthy donors. As concerns this clone: No antigen is known for it.

With 60 Vbeta and 13 Jbeta primers, the PCR was carried out. Profiled with immunoSEQ multiplex PCR; TCRdb holds only in-frame clones, not every one. The sample data list 95,000 to 110,000 clones. This CDR3 is 14 amino acids long. V gave up 5 bases and J gave up 3 bases, with 10 bases separating them. The V gene's germline CDR1 is SGHAT and CDR2 FQNNGV. Study outcomes and limitations: Cytomegalovirus status was reportedly diagnosed by the classifier with high sensitivity and specificity.

Source material: PBMCs. The chain employs TRBV11-2 and TRBJ1-4, with a possible D match to TRBD1 (6 bases). This TCR was sampled from a man aged 35 to 55 in good health and CMV-seronegative. CDR3: CASSTGFANEKLFF. CDR3 coding DNA: TGTGCCAGCAGCACAGGGTTCGCTAATGAAAAACTGTTTTTT.